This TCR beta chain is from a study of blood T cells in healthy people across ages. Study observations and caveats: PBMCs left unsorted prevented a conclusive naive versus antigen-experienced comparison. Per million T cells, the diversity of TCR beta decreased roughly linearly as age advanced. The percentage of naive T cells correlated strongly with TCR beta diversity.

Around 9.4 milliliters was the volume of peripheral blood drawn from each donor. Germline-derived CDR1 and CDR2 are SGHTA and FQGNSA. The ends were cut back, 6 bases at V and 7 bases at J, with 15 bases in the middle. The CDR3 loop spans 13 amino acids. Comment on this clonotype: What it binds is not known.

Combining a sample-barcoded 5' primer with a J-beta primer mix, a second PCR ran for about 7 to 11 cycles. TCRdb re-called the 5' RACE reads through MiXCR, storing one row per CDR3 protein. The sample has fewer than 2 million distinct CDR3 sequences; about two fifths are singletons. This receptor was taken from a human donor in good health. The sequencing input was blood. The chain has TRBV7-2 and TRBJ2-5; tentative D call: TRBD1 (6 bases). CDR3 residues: CASSQQGYGTQYF. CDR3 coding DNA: TGTGCCAGCAGTCAACAGGGTTATGGGACCCAGTACTTC.